The 9 T cell receptor beta chains reported below all come from one sample, sequenced in a study of shared clonotypes between healthy human individuals. Here immunoSEQ multiplex PCR was the method, and the copy in TCRdb shows in-frame clones only, minus some. The sample yields some 650,000 clones, more than 95% seen once. Material for sequencing was naive CD4+ T cells sorted from blood. Subset denoted: CD45RA+ positively selected. Every receptor here comes from a woman in her twenties or thirties in good health.

The V gene is TRBV5-1, the J gene TRBJ2-7, with no clear D. Trimming stripped 0 bases from V and 9 bases from J, with 16 bases between. Germline CDR1 SGHRS, CDR2 YFSETQ. The CDR3 totals 14 residues. CDR3 DNA sequence: TGCGCCAGCAGCTTGGATTTTCTTGTTTCCGCGCAGTACTTC. Its translation: CASSLDFLVSAQYF.

The chain recombines TRBV11-2 with TRBJ2-5; no definite D call. The V gene lost 1 base and the J gene lost 6 bases, with 9 bases spanning the gap. Germline V gene sequence: CDR1 SGHAT, CDR2 FQNNGV. This CDR3 comprises 13 residues. Written as DNA, the CDR3 is TGTGCCAGCAGCTTAGGGATGGCGAAGACCCAGTACTTC. Translated, it gives CASSLGMAKTQYF.

The V and J genes are TRBV5-1 and TRBJ2-7; a weak D match, TRBD2 (5 bases). The CDR3 length is 13 residues. CDR1 and CDR2 from the germline V gene are SGHRS and YFSETQ. V was pared by 0 bases and J by 10 bases, with 14 bases between. DNA of the CDR3: TGCGCCAGCAGCTTGGGCGGCGAGGGTCGACAGTACTTC. Protein product: CASSLGGEGRQYF.

The chain is built from TRBV27 and TRBJ1-5, with D perhaps TRBD1 (5 bases). V lost 6 bases, J lost 7 bases, and 13 bases lay in between. Germline V CDR1 and CDR2: MNHEY, SMNVEV (reference sequence). The CDR3 has 13 residues. CDR3 nucleotides: TGTGCCAGCAGCATGACGGGGCTGCAGCCCCAGCATTTT. Its translation: CASSMTGLQPQHF.

The V and J genes are TRBV19 and TRBJ2-3; D assignment may be TRBD1 or TRBD2 (6 bases each). The CDR3 extends over 15 amino acids. CDR1 and CDR2 from the germline V gene are LNHDA and SQIVND (reference sequence). Deletions cut 10 bases from V and 2 bases from J, with 19 bases between. CDR3 residues: CATKRGDAHTDTQYF. The CDR3 region has the DNA TGTGCCACCAAAAGGGGGGATGCCCACACAGATACGCAGTATTTT.

The V gene is TRBV15, the J gene TRBJ1-3; 8 bases are a match to TRBD1. Per the germline V gene, CDR1 is LNHNV and CDR2 is YYDKDF (reference sequence). The CDR3 contains 15 residues. V shed 0 bases and J 4 bases; nucleotides not matched to a gene: 2. The CDR3 loop is CATSRDRQGGNTIYF. CDR3 nucleotide sequence: TGTGCCACCAGCAGAGATCGACAGGGGGGAAACACCATATATTTT.

This clone showed up just a few times. The V and J genes are TRBV28 and TRBJ1-1, with 7 nucleotides matching TRBD1. After removal of 5 bases from V and 0 bases from J, the junction contained 6 bases not matched to a gene. The germline CDR1 and CDR2 sequences are MDHEN and SYDVKM. CDR3 size: 15 residues. Written as DNA, the CDR3 is TGTGCCAGCAGTCCACCGGGGACAGTGAACACTGAAGCTTTCTTT. Its protein is CASSPPGTVNTEAFF.

The chain links TRBV27 to TRBJ2-1; D may be TRBD1 (6 bases). The germline V gene encodes CDR1 MNHEY and CDR2 SMNVEV (reference sequence). The CDR3 sequence is 17 residues long. The ends were cut back, 4 bases at V and 4 bases at J, with 20 bases in the middle. CDR3 sequence: CASSSYPPGAIYNEQFF. CDR3 DNA sequence: TGTGCCAGCAGTTCATACCCTCCAGGGGCGATATACAATGAGCAGTTCTTC.

The genes are TRBV28 and TRBJ1-1; D uncertain. V lost 3 bases and J 0 bases, leaving 8 bases between the germline ends. Per the germline V gene, CDR1 is MDHEN and CDR2 is SYDVKM. The CDR3 consists of 14 residues. The CDR3: CASSFEDVNTEAFF. The DNA of the CDR3 is TGTGCCAGCAGTTTTGAGGACGTGAACACTGAAGCTTTCTTT.